This T cell receptor (beta chain) emerged from a study of Ad26.COV2.S vaccination and SARS-CoV-2 variants. Study context: The COV1001 Ad26.COV2.S trial arm included the donor. Intramuscular Ad26.COV2.S at 5x10^10 or 1x10^11 viral particles.

This CDR3 has 16 amino acids. Trimming took off 5 bases at V and 0 bases at J, with 14 bases between the two ends. CDR1 and CDR2 from the germline V gene are MNHEY and SMNVEV (reference sequence). Concerning this clone itself: Its antigen remains unknown.

As for treatment: some 20 received Ad26.COV2.S at low or high dose, single or two shots; about 5 received placebo; per-sample allocation not given. Day 63 after the first injection of vaccine or placebo was the sampling time. Sequencing used immunoSEQ multiplex PCR; TCRdb keeps in-frame clones, though not all of them. Found here are roughly 300,000 clones, about 89% of them singletons; the top ten hold around 5.3%. Study-wide findings and caveats: The TCR breadth and depth analyses may have produced an underestimate of total T cell responses.

This TCR was recovered from a person aged 18-65 years who received the Ad26.COV2.S COVID-19 vaccine or a placebo. Sequenced material: peripheral blood, taken in a trial of Ad26.COV2.S vaccine versus placebo. The chain uses TRBV27 and TRBJ2-1; a weak D match, TRBD1 (6 bases). The CDR3 is CASSQRQASSYNEQFF. The CDR3 DNA is TGTGCCAGCAGTCAACGACAGGCCAGCTCCTACAATGAGCAGTTCTTC.